Listed here are 14 T cell receptor beta chains from one sample, sequenced in a study of shared clonotypes between healthy human individuals. TCRdb keeps only in-frame clones here, not all; method: immunoSEQ multiplex PCR. The sample records hundreds of thousands of clones, approximately 77% being singletons. Material: PBMCs. The source is a woman aged 40 to 50 in good health. Some clones in this sample may be carry-over from other donors' samples.

On this clone: Other DNA variants within this sample encode the same CDR3. The rearrangement links TRBV2 to TRBJ2-7, with D possibly being TRBD1 (5 bases). Per the germline V gene, CDR1 is SNHLY and CDR2 is FYNNEI. V was trimmed by 3 bases and J by 0 bases, leaving 9 bases between them. The CDR3 consists of 14 residues. CDR3 loop: CASSDQGSSYEQYF. Written as DNA, the CDR3 is TGTGCCAGCAGTGATCAGGGTAGCTCCTACGAGCAGTACTTC.

The rearrangement joins TRBV7-6 to TRBJ1-2; 7 nucleotides agree with TRBD1. After removal of 5 bases from V and 3 bases from J, the junction contained 12 bases not matched to a gene. Germline assignment: CDR1 SGHVS and CDR2 FNYEAQ. The CDR3 consists of 16 residues. CDR3 loop: CASSTRQGGVHYGYTF. CDR3 bases: TGTGCCAGCAGCACCAGACAGGGTGGCGTACACTATGGCTACACCTTC. The whole variable domain, filled in from reference TRBV7-6 and TRBJ1-2, reads GAGVSQSPRYKVTKRGQDVALRCDPISGHVSLYWYRQALGQGPEFLTYFNYEAQQDKSGLPNDRFSAERPEGSISTLTIQRTEQRDSAMYRCASSTRQGGVHYGYTFGSGTRLTVV.

This chain links TRBV19 with TRBJ1-4; unclear D gene. This CDR3 contains 15 residues. Trimming left V 3 bases short and J 8 bases short, with 16 bases between. The germline CDR1 and CDR2 sequences are LNHDA and SQIVND (reference sequence). CDR3 loop: CASSIGSRTGEKLFF. CDR3 coding DNA: TGTGCCAGTAGTATTGGAAGCAGGACGGGAGAAAAACTGTTTTTT.

The V gene is TRBV20-1, the J gene TRBJ2-7, with D possibly TRBD2 on 6 matching bases. The CDR3 contains 11 residues. V was shortened by 6 bases and J by 7 bases, with 13 bases between the two germline ends. Germline-derived CDR1 and CDR2 are DFQATT and SNEGSKA (reference sequence). The CDR3 nucleotides are TGCAGTGCCGAACTAGCTCGTGAGCAGTACTTC. This codes for CSAELAREQYF.

This clone occurred once. This chain connects TRBV2 to TRBJ1-2; TRBD1 might be the D (6 bases). CDR3 length equals 14 residues. Trimming left V 5 bases short and J 4 bases short, with 14 bases between. Germline loops: CDR1 SNHLY, CDR2 FYNNEI. The CDR3 DNA reads TGTGCCAGCAGTCCCCGGAGGGGGACCTATGGCTACACCTTC. Translated: CASSPRRGTYGYTF.

This rearrangement joins TRBV4-3 to TRBJ2-3; 7 bases map to TRBD1. Germline CDR1 and CDR2: LGHNA and YSLEER. The J segment lost 5 bases and the V segment lost 0 bases, leaving 8 bases of the junction unmatched. The CDR3 runs to 16 residues. The CDR3 bases are TGCGCCAGCAGCCAAGATTCCAGGGGGTTTGGAGATACGCAGTATTTT. Residues: CASSQDSRGFGDTQYF.

As DNA, the CDR3 is TGTGCCAGTAGCCAGGACAGGAATCAGCCCCAGCATTTT. Its translation: CASSQDRNQPQHF. The chain has TRBV19 and TRBJ1-5; 7 bases map to TRBD1. The CDR3 has 13 residues. V lost 6 bases, J lost 4 bases, and 3 bases stayed unmatched. Germline CDR1 reads LNHDA; CDR2 reads SQIVND (reference sequence).

Notes on this clone: A far larger clone is just one base off, so this is likely a read error. The same CDR3 also results from other DNA sequences found in this sample. The rearrangement joins TRBV5-1 to TRBJ1-2; TRBD1 matches 8 bases. Germline CDR1 SGHRS, CDR2 YFSETQ. Germline trimming cut 4 bases from V and 2 bases from J; bases unmatched to any gene: 10. The CDR3 length is 16 residues. CDR3 protein: CASSVGGTGRNYGYTF. The CDR3 DNA follows: TGCGCCAGCAGCGTTGGAGGGACAGGAAGAAACTATGGCTACACCTTC.

This chain links TRBV7-2 with TRBJ2-7; 7 bases are shared with TRBD2. CDR1 is SGHTA, CDR2 FQGNSA, per germline. Germline trimming cut 4 bases from V and 7 bases from J; bases unmatched to any gene: 10. CDR3 length: 14 residues. The CDR3 nucleotides are TGTGCCAGCAGCTCGCCGGGACTACAAACGGAGCAGTACTTC. Translating gives CASSSPGLQTEQYF.

The chain joins TRBV7-6 to TRBJ2-1; 12 bases line up with TRBD2. J was trimmed by 7 bases and V by 1 base; bases with no gene match: 5. There are 16 residues in the CDR3. From germline, CDR1 is SGHVS and CDR2 FNYEAQ. The CDR3 here is CASSLGGTSGQNEQFF. CDR3 sequence (DNA): TGTGCCAGCAGCTTAGGCGGGACTAGCGGGCAAAATGAGCAGTTCTTC.

Notes on this clone: It is likely a read error: a sequence one base away is far more abundant. At the DNA level, this CDR3 is encoded by other sequences in the same sample as well. The rearrangement uses TRBV30 and TRBJ2-7; D gene unclear. This CDR3 has 12 amino acids. Deletions cut 7 bases from V and 3 bases from J, with 13 bases between. The germline V gene encodes CDR1 GTSNPN and CDR2 SVGIG (reference sequence). Written as DNA, the CDR3 is TGTGCCTTCACTGCCGCCGGCTACGAGCAGTACTTC. Its protein is CAFTAAGYEQYF.

A single count supports this clone. CDR3 protein: CSVEAQQGTYNEQFF. CDR3 nucleotide sequence: TGCAGCGTTGAAGCGCAACAGGGGACATACAATGAGCAGTTCTTC. This chain links TRBV29-1 with TRBJ2-1, with 7 positions matching TRBD1. V lost 1 base, J lost 4 bases, and 7 bases stayed unmatched. This CDR3 comprises 15 residues. Per the germline V gene, CDR1 is SQVTM and CDR2 is ANQGSEA.

This chain links TRBV4-3 with TRBJ2-1; TRBD2 matches at 9 bases. V was clipped by 3 bases and J by 8 bases; unmatched bases: 11. Per the germline V gene, CDR1 is LGHNA and CDR2 is YSLEER. This CDR3 has 16 residues. CDR3: CASSQVLAGEGYEQFF. In DNA form, the CDR3 reads TGCGCCAGCAGCCAGGTTTTAGCGGGAGAGGGTTATGAGCAGTTCTTC.

Comments on this clone: This likely came from a read error, as a far larger clone is one base away. The V call is TRBV7-9, the J call TRBJ1-2; 7 bases align to TRBD1. Germline V CDR1 and CDR2: SEHNR, FQNEAQ (reference sequence). The CDR3 totals 12 residues. CDR3 loop: CASSTSWDRKAF. In nucleotides, the CDR3 is TGTGCCAGCAGCACTAGCTGGGACAGAAAGGCCTTC.